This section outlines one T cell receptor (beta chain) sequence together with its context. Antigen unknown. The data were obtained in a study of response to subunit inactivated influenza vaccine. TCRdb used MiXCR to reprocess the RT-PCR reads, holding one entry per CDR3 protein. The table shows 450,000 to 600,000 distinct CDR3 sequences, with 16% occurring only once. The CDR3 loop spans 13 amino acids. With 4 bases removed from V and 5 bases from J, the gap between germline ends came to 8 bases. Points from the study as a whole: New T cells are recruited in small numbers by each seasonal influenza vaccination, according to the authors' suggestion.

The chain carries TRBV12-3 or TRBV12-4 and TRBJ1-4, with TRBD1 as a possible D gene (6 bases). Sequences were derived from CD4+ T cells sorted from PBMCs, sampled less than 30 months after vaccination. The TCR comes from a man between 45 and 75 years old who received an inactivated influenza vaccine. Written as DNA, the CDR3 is TGTGCCAGCAGTTCCGGACAGAATGAAAAACTGTTTTTT. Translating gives CASSSGQNEKLFF.